The clone carrying this T cell receptor (beta chain) was picked up a small number of times. The antigen is unknown. There are 15 residues in the CDR3. V dropped 8 bases and J dropped 4 bases, with 17 bases sitting between them. The germline gives CDR1 MNHNS, CDR2 SASEGT. Data came from immunoSEQ multiplex PCR; TCRdb stores just in-frame clones and leaves some out. The table lists about 85,000 clones, 92% of them singletons. The data derive from a study of PD-1 blockade in classical Hodgkin lymphoma. Whole-study findings and limits: With respect to the repertoire differences, their causes, possibly disease activity or prior therapy, remain undefined. Reports described newly diagnosed patients as having lower baseline TCR diversity than healthy donors. Complete responders possessed baseline diversity comparable to newly diagnosed patients.

Exposure to brentuximab vedotin varied, and each patient had relapsed following autologous stem cell transplantation. Sequences were derived from peripheral blood mononuclear cells (PBMCs), sampled before the second cycle of nivolumab. This sequence originates from a human donor with classical Hodgkin lymphoma. The chain links TRBV6-1 to TRBJ1-4; D may be TRBD1 (5 bases). The CDR3 loop is CASGRWGRDNEKLFF. The CDR3 bases are TGTGCCAGCGGGCGGTGGGGGAGGGATAATGAAAAACTGTTTTTT.